This passage covers 16 T cell receptor beta chains from one sample sequenced in a study of blood T cells in healthy people across ages. Then a second PCR, running roughly 7 to 11 cycles, was carried out with a sample-barcoded 5' primer and a J-beta primer mix. TCRdb recomputed calls from the 5' RACE reads with MiXCR, one row per CDR3 protein. The table shows about 1.6 million distinct CDR3 sequences, with about 32% occurring only once. The specimen sequenced was blood. These receptor sequences come from a woman in her 30s in good health.

This rearrangement joins TRBV27 to TRBJ1-6; 7 bases align to TRBD1. Germline lookup yields CDR1 MNHEY and CDR2 SMNVEV (reference sequence). The length of the CDR3 is 16 residues. Trimming at V came to 5 bases and at J to 8 bases, leaving 12 bases not matched to a gene. The CDR3 bases are TGTGCCAGCAGTCCCGCCGGGACAGTCGGGGATTCACCCCTCCACTTT. The encoded protein is CASSPAGTVGDSPLHF.

In this sample, this clonotype turned up many times. The chain joins TRBV5-1 to TRBJ2-6; weak D call: TRBD2 (5 bases). The CDR3 extends over 15 amino acids. V was cut by 2 bases and J by 2 bases, with 8 bases left in between. Per germline, CDR1 SGHRS and CDR2 YFSETQ. The CDR3 sequence: CASSFRGTGANVLTF. CDR3 DNA: TGCGCCAGCAGCTTTCGGGGAACTGGGGCCAACGTCCTGACTTTC.

This clonotype appeared many times. The chain joins TRBV7-2 to TRBJ2-7, with D possibly TRBD1 on 6 matching bases. V was pared by 5 bases and J by 4 bases, with 9 bases between. This CDR3 is 12 amino acids long. Germline-derived CDR1 and CDR2 are SGHTA and FQGNSA. The CDR3 DNA reads TGTGCCAGCAGCGCCAGGGGTTACGAGCAGTACTTC. Its translation: CASSARGYEQYF.

This clonotype occurred once. The chain uses TRBV6-6 and TRBJ2-1; 9 bases are a match to TRBD2. This CDR3 is built from 16 residues. V lost 2 bases to trimming and J lost 10 bases; unmatched junction nucleotides: 12. The germline gives CDR1 MNHNY, CDR2 SVGAGI (reference sequence). CDR3 residues: CASSYGASGMWEEQFF. CDR3 in DNA: TGTGCCAGCAGTTACGGTGCTAGCGGGATGTGGGAAGAGCAGTTCTTC.

In its sample, this clonotype was seen a few times. The V and J genes are TRBV7-9 and TRBJ1-2; D might be TRBD1 (5 bases). Trimming cost V 10 bases and J 1 base, with 13 bases left between them. Germline values: CDR1 SEHNR, CDR2 FQNEAQ (reference sequence). The CDR3 has 13 residues. CDR3 nucleotide sequence: TGTGCCAACGAGGCGGGGGTTAACTATGGCTACACCTTC. It translates to CANEAGVNYGYTF. The whole variable domain, remainder taken from reference TRBV7-9 and TRBJ1-2, is DTGVSQNPRHKITKRGQNVTFRCDPISEHNRLYWYRQTLGQGPEFLTYFQNEAQLEKSRLLSDRFSAERPKGSFSTLEIQRTEQGDSAMYLCANEAGVNYGYTFGSGTRLTVV.

The rearrangement joins TRBV4-1 to TRBJ1-5, with TRBD1 identical over 7 bases. V gave up 4 bases and J gave up 5 bases; unmatched junction bases: 14. Germline assignment: CDR1 MGHRA and CDR2 YSYEKL. This CDR3 is 17 amino acids long. CDR3 in amino acids: CASSPDSGGTKDQPQHF. The CDR3 DNA follows: TGCGCCAGCAGCCCGGATTCAGGGGGTACGAAGGATCAGCCCCAGCATTTT.

This sequence joins TRBV20-1 and TRBJ2-1; D is perhaps TRBD2 (6 bases). The CDR3 is 13 amino acids. Germline CDR1 DFQATT, CDR2 SNEGSKA (reference sequence). The CDR3 protein is CSLQAGSYNEQFF. The CDR3 coding sequence is TGCTCCCTCCAGGCGGGGTCGTACAATGAGCAGTTCTTC.

This clonotype was detected a few times. The rearrangement links TRBV28 to TRBJ2-3; D may correspond to TRBD1 or TRBD2 (6 bases each). CDR3 length equals 18 residues. CDR1 is MDHEN, CDR2 SYDVKM, per germline. The V and J ends lost 6 bases and 3 bases respectively, with 25 bases between them. In DNA, the CDR3 is TGTGCCAGCAGCACCCTAGGGCTGGGGGGCGCGGGGACAGATACGCAGTATTTT. It translates to CASSTLGLGGAGTDTQYF.

This clonotype has only a few counts. A much bigger clone sits one base away, suggesting this may be a read error. The chain employs TRBV11-2 and TRBJ2-1; D uncertain. Trimming stripped 5 bases from V and 0 bases from J, with 8 bases between. The CDR3 loop spans 14 amino acids. Germline-derived CDR1 and CDR2 are SGHAT and FQNNGV. The chain's CDR3 is CASSQVSSYNEQFF. CDR3 sequence (DNA): TGTGCCAGCAGCCAGGTGAGCTCCTACAATGAGCAGTTCTTC.

This chain uses TRBV12-3 or TRBV12-4 with TRBJ2-1; D tentatively fits TRBD1 or TRBD2 (6 bases each). CDR3 length: 16 amino acids. V was shortened by 6 bases and J by 8 bases, with 23 bases between the two germline ends. The CDR3 is CASSGFAGTYNDEQFF. CDR3 bases: TGTGCCAGCAGCGGGTTTGCGGGGACATACAACGATGAGCAGTTCTTC.

The rearrangement uses TRBV6-5 and TRBJ1-1; no reliable D call. From germline, CDR1 is MNHEY and CDR2 SVGAGI. There are 12 residues in the CDR3. The ends were cut back, 10 bases at V and 2 bases at J, with 11 bases in the middle. In DNA, the CDR3 is TGTGCCACCCGAGAAAGCAACACTGAAGCTTTCTTT. Amino acid sequence: CATRESNTEAFF.

In this sample, this clonotype turned up many times. This chain links TRBV6-6 with TRBJ2-7; the D is unclear. The CDR3 runs to 12 residues. With 5 bases removed from V and 0 bases from J, the gap between germline ends came to 5 bases. CDR1 and CDR2 (germline): MNHNY, SVGAGI (reference sequence). This chain's CDR3 is CASSTNSYEQYF. The CDR3, as DNA: TGTGCCAGCAGTACTAACTCCTACGAGCAGTACTTC.

The chain employs TRBV20-1 and TRBJ1-6; 8 bases are shared with TRBD1. V shed 1 base, J shed 7 bases, and the junction held 6 bases outside the gene matches. CDR1 DFQATT and CDR2 SNEGSKA come from the germline V gene (reference sequence). The CDR3 totals 15 residues. The CDR3 nucleotides read TGCAGTGCTAGAGTACAGGGGGGAGGGAATTCACCCCTCCACTTT. Translation: CSARVQGGGNSPLHF.

The chain joins TRBV20-1 to TRBJ1-1; D is undetermined. The CDR3 spans 14 residues. V was pared by 3 bases and J by 0 bases, with 11 bases between. Germline lookup yields CDR1 DFQATT and CDR2 SNEGSKA (reference sequence). The CDR3 region is CSASRRLVNTEAFF. In DNA, the CDR3 is TGCAGTGCTAGTCGGCGGCTAGTGAACACTGAAGCTTTCTTT.

This chain joins TRBV20-1 and TRBJ2-1, with 7 bases matching TRBD2. The CDR3 is made up of 15 amino acids. Germline V gives CDR1 DFQATT, CDR2 SNEGSKA (reference sequence). Trimming took 7 bases from V and 4 from J; bases not matched to a gene: 13. Here the CDR3 reads CSVRALAGVYNEQFF. For the CDR3, the DNA is TGCAGTGTTAGGGCCCTGGCGGGGGTGTACAATGAGCAGTTCTTC.

With respect to this clonotype: One end of the junction is discordant with germline, which a read error may explain. The gene calls are TRBV9 and TRBJ1-1; TRBD1 agrees at 12 bases. This CDR3 is 18 amino acids long. Germline CDR1 and CDR2: SGDLS and YYNGEE. CDR3 coding DNA: TGTGCCAGCAGCCCCTTCGGGACAGGGGGCCACAGCAACAATGAAGCTTTCTTT. It specifies CASSPFGTGGHSNNEAFF.